The 6 T cell receptor beta chains below come from one sample, sequenced in a study of blood T cell repertoires in COVID-19. Assay: immunoSEQ multiplex PCR; the TCRdb copy retains only in-frame clones and omits some. The sample holds 95,000 to 150,000 clones; about 74% are singletons and the top ten take over 5.5%. Sequencing was performed on peripheral blood. The receptors derive from an elderly man with COVID-19, enrolled during active disease.

This clone is a singleton in its sample. The V and J genes are TRBV5-4 and TRBJ2-6, with D perhaps matching TRBD1 (6 bases). In germline, CDR1 is SGHNT, CDR2 YYREEE (reference sequence). Trimming pared 5 bases from V and 4 bases from J, leaving 13 bases between. The CDR3 is 15 amino acids. This chain's CDR3 is CASSTGIYGANVLTF. The DNA for the CDR3 is TGTGCCAGCAGTACAGGGATATACGGGGCCAACGTCCTGACTTTC.

This clone was counted only a few times. The chain is built from TRBV4-1 and TRBJ2-7; 7 nucleotides agree with TRBD1. CDR1 and CDR2 (germline): MGHRA, YSYEKL. Unmatched junction bases numbered 10, after V lost 4 bases and J lost 4 bases. The CDR3 is 15 amino acids. CDR3 loop: CASSLAWDSLYEQYF. The CDR3 DNA follows: TGCGCCAGCAGCCTCGCCTGGGACAGCCTATACGAGCAGTACTTC.

The rearrangement links TRBV27 to TRBJ1-4; TRBD1 matches 7 bases. J lost 8 bases, V lost 2 bases, and 11 bases had no gene match. Germline V gene data show CDR1 as MNHEY and CDR2 as SMNVEV (reference sequence). The CDR3 runs 16 residues. The CDR3 sequence: CASSLIPGQVGEKLFF. The CDR3 DNA follows: TGTGCCAGCAGTTTAATCCCTGGACAGGTGGGCGAAAAACTGTTTTTT.

This clone was detected a few times. The chain links TRBV15 to TRBJ2-1; D may be TRBD1 (6 bases). The CDR3 has 14 residues. Between the trimmed V and J ends, which lost 1 base and 4 bases, there was a span of 8 bases. Germline V gene data show CDR1 as LNHNV and CDR2 as YYDKDF (reference sequence). CDR3 coding DNA: TGTGCCACCAGCAGAGGAGGGGGTTACAATGAGCAGTTCTTC. The encoded protein is CATSRGGGYNEQFF.

The sample holds a few counts of this clone. The CDR3 loop is CASRGVAGDEQFF. Written as DNA, the CDR3 is TGTGCCAGCAGAGGTGTAGCGGGGGATGAGCAGTTCTTC. The rearrangement uses TRBV6-5 and TRBJ2-1, with TRBD2 identical over 9 bases. CDR1 is MNHEY, CDR2 SVGAGI, per germline. This CDR3 has 13 amino acids. The V and J ends lost 6 bases and 8 bases, in that order; junction bases with no gene match: 5.

In regard to this clone: A read error may account for a junction end that differs from germline. This rearrangement joins TRBV6-5 to TRBJ1-2; D is uncertain. The germline CDR1 and CDR2 sequences are MNHEY and SVGAGI. The CDR3 covers 13 residues. The DNA of the CDR3 is TGTGCCGGCAGCCCCGCCCTAAACTATGGCTACACCTTC. Amino acid sequence: CAGSPALNYGYTF.